The 14 T cell receptor beta chains given below trace back to one sample, sequenced in a study of patients and donors after allogeneic stem cell transplantation. MiXCR, run by TCRdb on the RT-PCR reads, gives a single entry per CDR3 protein. The sample consists of about 39,000 distinct CDR3 sequences, roughly 30% of them appearing once. The sequencing input was blood, either unsorted or a sorted T cell fraction (not recorded which). The source of these receptors is a human donor who was either an allogeneic HSCT recipient or a stem cell or donor lymphocyte infusion donor (not recorded which). It is not recorded whose cells these are; they may come from a transplant donor.

The chain carries TRBV12-3 or TRBV12-4 and TRBJ2-7, with D possibly being TRBD2 (5 bases). The CDR3 totals 15 residues. V was clipped by 5 bases and J by 1 base, with 15 bases between them. CDR3 protein: CASSLDPGGSYEQYF. DNA for the CDR3: TGTGCCAGCAGTCTTGACCCCGGAGGATCCTACGAGCAGTACTTC.

The table lists this clonotype with many counts. The chain links TRBV7-9 to TRBJ1-2; the D is unclear. V lost 6 bases and J 6 bases, leaving 20 bases between the germline ends. Germline V gene data show CDR1 as SEHNR and CDR2 as FQNEAQ (reference sequence). CDR3 length: 15 residues. CDR3 amino acids: CASSPRAGGSDGYTF. The CDR3 nucleotides are TGTGCCAGCAGTCCCCGGGCGGGCGGATCGGATGGCTACACCTTC.

This clonotype has a handful of counts. The chain carries TRBV29-1 and TRBJ2-7; D call uncertain. This CDR3 comprises 10 residues. Germline CDR1 and CDR2: SQVTM and ANQGSEA. The ends were cut back, 7 bases at V and 4 bases at J, with 8 bases in the middle. The DNA for the CDR3 is TGCAGCGCCATTAGGTACGAGCAGTACTTC. Its protein is CSAIRYEQYF.

The chain is built from TRBV11-2 and TRBJ2-1, with D unresolved. CDR3 size: 15 residues. Germline CDR1 is SGHAT and CDR2 is FQNNGV. Trimming took 5 bases from V and 3 from J, leaving 14 bases between them. The CDR3 nucleotides are TGTGCCAGCAGCCCTACCCGGAGTAACTACAATGAGCAGTTCTTC. Its protein is CASSPTRSNYNEQFF.

The chain carries TRBV7-6 and TRBJ2-1; D unclear. The V end was cut by 0 bases, the J end by 7 bases, with 7 bases between. Germline CDR1 is SGHVS and CDR2 is FNYEAQ. The CDR3 runs to 13 residues. The CDR3 nucleotides read TGTGCCAGCAGCTTAGCAGGGCGTAATGAGCAGTTCTTC. Translation gives CASSLAGRNEQFF.

The J gene is TRBJ1-6, the V gene TRBV4-3, with TRBD1 matching 7 bases. The CDR3 runs to 15 residues. After removal of 6 bases from V and 6 bases from J, the junction contained 8 bases not matched to a gene. Germline assignment: CDR1 LGHNA and CDR2 YSLEER. CDR3 bases: TGCGCCAGCAGATTGGGACAGACACTTAATTCACCCCTCCACTTT. Translation gives CASRLGQTLNSPLHF.

The chain uses TRBV29-1 and TRBJ2-3, with D perhaps TRBD1 (6 bases). The length of the CDR3 is 11 residues. CDR1 SQVTM and CDR2 ANQGSEA come from the germline V gene. Trimming took 7 bases from V and 5 from J, leaving 10 bases between them. In DNA form, the CDR3 reads TGCAGCGCGATACAGGGAGATACGCAGTATTTT. Amino acids: CSAIQGDTQYF.

This chain links TRBV15 with TRBJ2-7; D might be TRBD1 (6 bases). The CDR3 totals 17 residues. The germline V gene encodes CDR1 LNHNV and CDR2 YYDKDF (reference sequence). The germline V and J ends were trimmed by 0 bases and 5 bases, with 20 bases remaining between them. DNA for the CDR3: TGTGCCACCAGCAGAGATCCTTTGACAGGCCCTCTTCACGAGCAGTACTTC. Encoded protein: CATSRDPLTGPLHEQYF.

This clonotype was detected only a few times. V is TRBV28 and J is TRBJ2-4; D possibly corresponds to TRBD1 (6 bases). The CDR3 consists of 14 residues. Trimming stripped 3 bases from V and 6 bases from J, with 12 bases between. The germline gives CDR1 MDHEN, CDR2 SYDVKM. The CDR3 here is CASSFPGAGNIQYF. The CDR3 nucleotides read TGTGCCAGCAGTTTCCCAGGGGCGGGAAACATTCAGTACTTC.

The V call is TRBV12-3 or TRBV12-4, the J call TRBJ2-4; no definite D call. The ends were cut back, 3 bases at V and 2 bases at J, with 8 bases in the middle. The CDR3 contains 14 residues. The CDR3 spells CASSFMETKNIQYF. The CDR3 nucleotides read TGTGCCAGCAGTTTTATGGAAACCAAAAACATTCAGTACTTC.

The sample holds a few counts of this clonotype. Written as DNA, the CDR3 is TGCGCCAGCAGCCACAGACAGGGGATGAACACTGAAGCTTTCTTT. Translated, it gives CASSHRQGMNTEAFF. The chain carries TRBV4-1 and TRBJ1-1; 8 bases align to TRBD1. J lost 0 bases, V lost 3 bases, and 3 bases had no gene match. Germline V gene lookup returns CDR1 MGHRA and CDR2 YSYEKL. The CDR3 has 15 amino acids.

CDR3: CSASNSAQPQHF. The CDR3 region has the DNA TGCAGTGCTAGTAATTCGGCTCAGCCCCAGCATTTT. The V call is TRBV20-1, the J call TRBJ1-5; D unclear. Germline lookup yields CDR1 DFQATT and CDR2 SNEGSKA (reference sequence). The CDR3 runs 12 residues. V lost 3 bases to trimming and J lost 6 bases, with 9 bases between them.

This chain joins TRBV7-3 and TRBJ2-2, with a tentative D call TRBD1 (6 bases). The germline V gene has CDR1 SGHTA and CDR2 FQGTGA. Trimming removed 3 bases from V and 4 bases from J, with 15 bases in between. This CDR3 is built from 16 residues. Written as DNA, the CDR3 is TGTGCCAGCAGCTTCAGGGGTCAACATCGCACCGGGGAGCTGTTTTTT. Translated, it gives CASSFRGQHRTGELFF.

In DNA, the CDR3 is TGTGCCAGCACCGGTGTTGGGGCGGCCTACGAGCAGTACTTC. It translates to CASTGVGAAYEQYF. The rearrangement uses TRBV5-6 and TRBJ2-7; perhaps TRBD1 as D (5 bases). The CDR3 spans 14 residues. Germline V gene data show CDR1 as SGHDT and CDR2 as YYEEEE. The V gene lost 6 bases and the J gene lost 2 bases, with 15 bases spanning the gap. Using reference TRBV5-6 and TRBJ2-7 for the parts outside the CDR3, the full variable domain is DAGVTQSPTHLIKTRGQQVTLRCSPKSGHDTVSWYQQALGQGPQFIFQYYEEEERQRGNFPDRFSGHQFPNYSSELNVNALLLGDSALYLCASTGVGAAYEQYFGPGTRLTVT.